This T cell receptor beta chain appears in the sequencing data of a study of cytomegalovirus exposure and HLA in healthy donors (TCRdb year 2017). Study-level background: According to an earlier analysis of 587 of the donors, about 179 million T cells yielded 90 million to 140 million unique TCR beta sequences and 276 Gb of sequence data. On average, roughly 240,000 unique TCR beta nucleotide sequences were sequenced per donor among a few hundred genotyped donors of the cohort, with roughly 19% of those sequences being non-productive. To study patterns of TCR occurrence, a later analysis re-analyzed previously published TCR beta repertoires from 500 to 850 donors and added high-resolution HLA genotyping. To predict cytomegalovirus infection status, the study combined high-throughput TCR immunosequencing, statistical association of individual TCRs with disease status, and machine learning. Using immunosequencing, the study profiled T cell repertoires from fewer than 850 subjects and related those repertoires to cytomegalovirus serostatus. The aim of the study was to test whether cataloging public T cell receptors could identify signatures of past pathogen exposure. HLA typing covered class I and class II loci at four-digit resolution. An early release that covered about 600 HLA-typed donors contained around 300 gigabases of sequencing data and about 84 million unique TCR sequences. The number of typed donors differed by locus: about 629-630 for A, B, C, DRB1 and DQB1; 500 to 550 for DQA1; some 590 for DPA1; and around 450 for DPB1. A later genetic analysis used genome-wide SNP genotypes for about 65% of the roughly 670 donors, treating that subset as a discovery cohort. Besides the first cohort of some 670 subjects, a separate validation cohort made up of 120 different subjects was used. Among the roughly 410 genotyped donors, around 81% belonged to the genetic ancestry cluster associated with self-reported Caucasian donors. All discovery cohort repertoires had been generated on a single sequencing platform. Donor age, sex, ethnicity and CMV serostatus were compiled alongside the repertoire data. An earlier analysis of approximately 630 of the donors applied high-throughput TCR beta sequencing to assess whether each TCR beta V gene segment acted as functional or pseudogenic. Rather than drawing on any new phenotypic data, the later analysis identified candidate immune exposures from TCR beta sequences and the way those sequences occurred across donors. Because of strong linkage in the cohort, roughly five DR-DQ haplotypes were treated as single units for association and clustering.

For this clone: What this receptor recognizes is not known. The record has no base qualities; no much larger clone is one base away.

The cohort consisted of hundreds of healthy bone marrow donors. All cohort members were sampled while nominally healthy, although unrecorded immune exposures were likely present. The donor was CMV seronegative and was included in the group of several hundred seronegative cohort members. A peripheral blood sample was provided by each donor, and peripheral blood mononuclear cells were used for TCR beta sequencing. The Qiagen DNeasy Blood Extraction Kit was used to extract genomic DNA from the blood cell samples. The protocol used for the library was the immunoSEQ multiplex PCR assay. For the multiplex PCR, a mixture combining 60 forward primers for TCR Vbeta segments and 13 reverse primers for TCR Jbeta segments was used. Amplification of the CDR3 region of rearranged TCR beta genes was performed with a multiplex PCR assay on genomic DNA. On the Illumina HiSeq System, the amplified TCR beta libraries were sequenced as 87-base-pair reads. As for the original processing: Across the 500 to 750 repertoires, a later analysis counted around 80 million unique TCR beta chains, approximately 12 million of which were shared by at least two donors. To remove PCR and sequencing errors, raw reads were error-corrected and collapsed into unique sequences using a nearest-neighbor algorithm that merged closely related sequences. CDR3 sequences were aligned to IMGT reference sequences to assign V, D and J gene segments. For a sequence to be retained, a match of at least six nucleotides to both a V gene segment and a J gene segment was required. A rearrangement counted as productive if the CDR3 had no stop codons and remained in frame with V and J, and every other rearrangement counted as non-productive. CDR3 was defined by IMGT convention, running from the second conserved V-encoded cysteine to the conserved J-encoded phenylalanine. Sequences without an unambiguous match to a single V gene segment were excluded from the earlier analysis of 450 to 750 of the donors. In an earlier analysis of 587 of the donors, V segments were called functional above 56.7% productive rearrangements and were called segregating when the between-donor standard deviation exceeded 5%. A statistical classification framework was built to diagnose cytomegalovirus status from the catalog of TCR beta chain sequences. A later analysis assigned V and J genes by comparing TCR nucleotide sequences with IMGT/GENE-DB human TR gene sequences. A later analysis assigned CDR3 sequences and most-parsimonious VDJ recombination scenarios with the TCRdist pipeline. In a later analysis, every TCR beta chain was defined by the combination of its CDR3 amino acid sequence and its V-gene family, and reads without a unique V-gene family were dropped. A later analysis removed 550 to 650 highly shared, low-generation-probability nucleotide sequences to deal with suspected cross-contamination and a sequencing artifact. In a later analysis, a clonal expansion index was calculated for each public chain from normalized within-repertoire ranks of inferred template counts. In a later analysis, generation probabilities were computed using a VDJ recombination model fitted to out-of-frame rearrangements, and the results were checked against IGoR. In a later analysis, hypergeometric tests were used to score TCR-TCR, TCR-HLA and TCR-CMV co-occurrence, with a repertoire-size bias correction applied to TCR pairs. To estimate false discovery rates, a later analysis permuted the HLA or CMV assignments 20 times. In a later analysis, co-occurring TCRs were grouped with DBSCAN, and TCRdist sequence similarity was added when clustering was performed within HLA-allele-positive subsets. Co-occurrence clustering excluded repertoires with fewer than 30,000 or more than 120,000 public chains, plus five with anomalous nucleotide sharing. As stored in TCRdb, this immuneACCESS dataset retains in-frame rearrangements with V and J assigned. A fraction of the clones does not appear; measured against another copy, unresolved V genes explain less than half of the discrepancy, and the remainder lacks a known reason. That table furnishes V, J and clone size, whereas the DNA furnished D and trimming. The sample yields over 95,000 clones; roughly 80% were counted once. The ten largest clones capture approximately 2% of the sample.

Germline trimming: 0 bases from V, 0 bases from J; junction bases outside gene matches: 6. The CDR3 starts with the cysteine, ends with the phenylalanine, and has 18 residues. Just the 54-base CDR3 DNA is kept, in frame starting at base 1. In the germline V gene, CDR1 corresponds to MGHRA and CDR2 to YSYEKL. Overall results and qualifications from the work: According to the authors, the approach could potentially be generalized to other disease states and immunological phenotypes. Specific HLA alleles were associated with more than 15,000 TCR beta sequences at a false discovery rate of 0.05 in a later analysis. While some public TCRs were present in many individuals, most TCR sequences turned up only very rarely across donors. Most CMV-associated TCR beta chains appeared to be HLA-restricted in a later analysis, and the HLA associations seemed to be driven largely by CMV exposure. Because the 87-base-pair reads could not distinguish some IMGT-functional V segments, including TRBV6-2 and TRBV6-3, those segments were excluded. When HLA alleles, especially DR and DQ, strongly co-occurred, TCR associations were difficult to assign to individual alleles. The study listed 164 TCR beta chains as associated with cytomegalovirus. Roughly uniform sequencing depth across donors was assumed in presence/absence analyses, although this assumption may not hold. Compared with the 666-donor mean, donors in an Asian-associated ancestry cluster had fewer N-insertions in productive TCRs, according to a later genetic analysis. In a later analysis, HLA-associated TCR beta chains were found to be more clonally expanded and to have lower generation probabilities than equally common non-associated chains. Linkage disequilibrium might explain the correlated functional status among segregating V segments, but an unknown experimental factor could not be excluded. Immune exposure information for the cohort was limited to CMV serostatus. According to a later analysis, parvovirus B19, influenza, CMV and Epstein-Barr virus appeared linked to several top co-occurrence clusters. The earlier analysis of approximately 590 of the donors excluded seventeen rarely observed V segments, including chromosome 9 orphons, because counts were too low. The sequencing pipeline was judged likely to have produced a cluster of highly shared sequence variants as a technical artifact. In an earlier analysis of approximately 600 of the donors, most TCR beta V segments were observed in productive rearrangements about 87% or about 30% of the time, broadly matching IMGT annotations. In a later analysis, TCR association rates were found to vary across HLA loci, with the most associated TCRs seen for DRB1 alleles and the fewest for HLA-C alleles. The cohort was sequenced for TCR beta chains only, and without alpha or paired-chain data the features that could be detected were limited. HLA typing was unavailable for some donors at each locus, so association tests used only the typed subset. The classifier was reported to diagnose cytomegalovirus status with high specificity and sensitivity in both the original cohort and the validation cohort. V-gene and J-gene trimming of TCR beta chains was associated with a missense DCLRE1C variant in a later genetic analysis, and the association was replicated in an independent cohort. A further reported finding was that TCR beta sequences accurately predicted the HLA-A and HLA-B alleles for most subjects in the first cohort. In vitro tests confirmed that a few of the cytomegalovirus-associated TCR beta chains recognize cytomegalovirus antigens.

The origin of this receptor is a man between 35 and 55 years old in good health and CMV-seronegative. The sequence is built from TRBV4-1 and TRBJ2-3, and TRBD2 matches 10 of the central bases. Sequenced input: PBMCs. The CDR3 in this case is CASSQDEGLAPSTDTQYF. The DNA reads as follows: TGCGCCAGCAGCCAAGATGAGGGACTAGCGCCGAGCACAGATACGCAGTATTTT.